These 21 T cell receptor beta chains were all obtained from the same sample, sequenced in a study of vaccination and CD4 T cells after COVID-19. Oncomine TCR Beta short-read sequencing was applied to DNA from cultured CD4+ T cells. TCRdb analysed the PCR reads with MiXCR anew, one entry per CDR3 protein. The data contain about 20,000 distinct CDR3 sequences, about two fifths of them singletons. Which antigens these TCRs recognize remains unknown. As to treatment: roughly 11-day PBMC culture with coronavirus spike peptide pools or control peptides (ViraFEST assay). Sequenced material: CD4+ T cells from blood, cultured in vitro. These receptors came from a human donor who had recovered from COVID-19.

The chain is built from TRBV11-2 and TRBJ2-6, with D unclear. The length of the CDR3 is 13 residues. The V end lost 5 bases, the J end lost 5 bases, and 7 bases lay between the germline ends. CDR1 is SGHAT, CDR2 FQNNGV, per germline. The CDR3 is CASSRNRANVLTF. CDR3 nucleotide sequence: TGTGCCAGCAGCCGGAACAGGGCCAACGTCCTGACTTTC.

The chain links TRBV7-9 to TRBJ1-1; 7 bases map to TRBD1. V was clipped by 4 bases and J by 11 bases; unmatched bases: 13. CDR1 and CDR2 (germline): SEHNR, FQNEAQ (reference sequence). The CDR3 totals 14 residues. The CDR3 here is CASSSDRAPWVAFF. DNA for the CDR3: TGTGCCAGCAGCTCAGACAGGGCCCCTTGGGTCGCTTTCTTT.

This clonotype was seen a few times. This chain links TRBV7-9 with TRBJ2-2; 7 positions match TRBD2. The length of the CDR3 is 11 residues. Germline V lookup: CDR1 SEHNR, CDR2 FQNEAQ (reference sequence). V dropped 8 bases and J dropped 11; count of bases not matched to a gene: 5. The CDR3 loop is CASGGVPELFF. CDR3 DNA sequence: TGTGCCAGCGGGGGGGTCCCCGAGCTGTTTTTT.

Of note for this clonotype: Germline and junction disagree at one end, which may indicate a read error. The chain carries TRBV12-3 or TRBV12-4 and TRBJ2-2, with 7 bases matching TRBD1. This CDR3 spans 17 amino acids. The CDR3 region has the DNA TGTGCCAGCAGTTACCCAACAGGGGCCCTGTTCACCGGAGAGCTGTTTTTT. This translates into CASSYPTGALFTGELFF.

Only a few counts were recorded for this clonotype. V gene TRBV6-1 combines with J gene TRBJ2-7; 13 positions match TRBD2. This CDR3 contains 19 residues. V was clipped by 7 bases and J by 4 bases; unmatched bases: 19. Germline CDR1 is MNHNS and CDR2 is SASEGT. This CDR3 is CASTPRVGTSGTWAYEQYF. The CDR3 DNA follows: TGTGCCAGCACTCCCAGGGTGGGGACTAGCGGGACGTGGGCGTACGAGCAGTACTTC.

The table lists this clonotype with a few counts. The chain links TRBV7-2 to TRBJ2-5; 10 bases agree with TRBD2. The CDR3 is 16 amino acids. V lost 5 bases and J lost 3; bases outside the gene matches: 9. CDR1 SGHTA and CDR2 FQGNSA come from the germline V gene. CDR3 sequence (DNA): TGTGCCAGCAGCACCAGGACTAGCGGAAGAGAAGAGACCCAGTACTTC. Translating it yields CASSTRTSGREETQYF.

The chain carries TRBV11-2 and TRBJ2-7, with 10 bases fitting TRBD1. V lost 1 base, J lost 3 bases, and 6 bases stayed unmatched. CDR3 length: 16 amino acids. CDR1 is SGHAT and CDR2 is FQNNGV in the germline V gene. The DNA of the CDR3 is TGTGCCAGCAGCTTAGGAGGGACAGGGGTCCACTACGAGCAGTACTTC. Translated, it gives CASSLGGTGVHYEQYF. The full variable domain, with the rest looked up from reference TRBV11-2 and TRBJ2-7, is EAGVAQSPRYKIIEKRQSVAFWCNPISGHATLYWYQQILGQGPKLLIQFQNNGVVDDSQLPKDRFSAERLKGVDSTLKIQPAKLEDSAVYLCASSLGGTGVHYEQYFGPGTRLTVT.

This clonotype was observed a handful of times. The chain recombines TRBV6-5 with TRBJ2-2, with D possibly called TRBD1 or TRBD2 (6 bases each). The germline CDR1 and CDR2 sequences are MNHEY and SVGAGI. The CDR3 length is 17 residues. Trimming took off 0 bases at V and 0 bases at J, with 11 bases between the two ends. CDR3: CASSYSIRGANTGELFF. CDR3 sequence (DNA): TGTGCCAGCAGTTACTCGATAAGGGGGGCGAACACCGGGGAGCTGTTTTTT.

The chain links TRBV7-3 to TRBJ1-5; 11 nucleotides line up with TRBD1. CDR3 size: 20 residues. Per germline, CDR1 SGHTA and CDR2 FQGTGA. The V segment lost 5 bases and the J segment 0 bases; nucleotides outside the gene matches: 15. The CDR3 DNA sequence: TGTGCCAGCAGCGTGCGCAGGGACAGGGGGGGTTGTCTTAGCAATCAGCCCCAGCATTTT. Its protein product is CASSVRRDRGGCLSNQPQHF.

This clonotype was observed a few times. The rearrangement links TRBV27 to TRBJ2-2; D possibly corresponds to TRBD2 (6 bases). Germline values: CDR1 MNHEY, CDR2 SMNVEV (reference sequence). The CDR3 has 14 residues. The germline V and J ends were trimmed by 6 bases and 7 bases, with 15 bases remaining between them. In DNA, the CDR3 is TGTGCCAGCAGCTCCCCAGGGCGGGGCGGGGAGCTGTTTTTT. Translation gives CASSSPGRGGELFF.

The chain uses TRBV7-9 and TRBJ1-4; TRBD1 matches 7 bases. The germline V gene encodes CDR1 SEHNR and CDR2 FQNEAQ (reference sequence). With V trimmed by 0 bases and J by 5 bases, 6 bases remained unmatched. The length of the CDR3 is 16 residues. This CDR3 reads CASSLAQQGTNEKLFF. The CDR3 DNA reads TGTGCCAGCAGCTTAGCCCAACAGGGGACCAATGAAAAACTGTTTTTT.

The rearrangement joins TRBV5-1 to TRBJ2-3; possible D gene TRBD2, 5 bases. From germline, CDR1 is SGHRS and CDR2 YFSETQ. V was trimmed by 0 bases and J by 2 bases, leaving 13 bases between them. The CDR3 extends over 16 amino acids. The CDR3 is CASSLDGLALTDTQYF. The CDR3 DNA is TGCGCCAGCAGCTTGGACGGCTTAGCGCTCACAGATACGCAGTATTTT. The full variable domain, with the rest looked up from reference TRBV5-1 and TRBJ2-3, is KAGVTQTPRYLIKTRGQQVTLSCSPISGHRSVSWYQQTPGQGLQFLFEYFSETQRNKGNFPGRFSGRQFSNSRSEMNVSTLELGDSALYLCASSLDGLALTDTQYFGPGTRLTVL.

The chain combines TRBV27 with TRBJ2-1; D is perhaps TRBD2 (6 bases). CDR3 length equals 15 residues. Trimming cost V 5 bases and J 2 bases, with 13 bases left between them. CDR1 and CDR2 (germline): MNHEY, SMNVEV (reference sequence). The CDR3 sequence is CASSPARRAYNEQFF. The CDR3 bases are TGTGCCAGCAGTCCCGCCAGGAGGGCCTACAATGAGCAGTTCTTC.

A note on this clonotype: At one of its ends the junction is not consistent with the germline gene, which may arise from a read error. CDR3 sequence: CAGSEGFSGRASSYNEQFF. For the CDR3, the DNA is TGTGCCGGCAGTGAAGGTTTTAGCGGGAGGGCGAGCTCCTACAATGAGCAGTTCTTC. V and J are TRBV2 and TRBJ2-1, with TRBD2 matching 11 bases. The germline gives CDR1 SNHLY, CDR2 FYNNEI. The CDR3 length is 19 residues.

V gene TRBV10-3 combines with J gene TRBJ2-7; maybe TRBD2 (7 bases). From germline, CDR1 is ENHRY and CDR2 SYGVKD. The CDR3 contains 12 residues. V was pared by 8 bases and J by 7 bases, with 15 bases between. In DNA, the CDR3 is TGTGCCATCGCGGGGGCGCCGAGAGAGCAGTACTTC. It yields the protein CAIAGAPREQYF.

CDR3 amino acids: CASTFERDTQYF. Written as DNA, the CDR3 is TGTGCCAGCACCTTTGAACGGGATACGCAGTATTTT. This chain uses TRBV12-3 or TRBV12-4 with TRBJ2-3; no clear D. The CDR3 extends over 12 amino acids. The V end lost 7 bases, the J end lost 6 bases, and 11 bases lay between the germline ends.

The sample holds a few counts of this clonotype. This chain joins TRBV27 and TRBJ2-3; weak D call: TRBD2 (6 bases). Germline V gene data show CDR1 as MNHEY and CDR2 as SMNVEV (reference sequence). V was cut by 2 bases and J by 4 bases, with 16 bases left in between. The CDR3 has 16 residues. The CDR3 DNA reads TGTGCCAGCAGTTTAGAAGGCCGCACTAGCTCAGATACGCAGTATTTT. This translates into CASSLEGRTSSDTQYF.

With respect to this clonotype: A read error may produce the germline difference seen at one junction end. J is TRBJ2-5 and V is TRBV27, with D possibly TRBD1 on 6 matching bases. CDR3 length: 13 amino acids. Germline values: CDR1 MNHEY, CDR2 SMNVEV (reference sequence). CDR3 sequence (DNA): TGTGCCGGCAGTCAGGGACAAGAAGAGACCCAGTACTTC. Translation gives CAGSQGQEETQYF.

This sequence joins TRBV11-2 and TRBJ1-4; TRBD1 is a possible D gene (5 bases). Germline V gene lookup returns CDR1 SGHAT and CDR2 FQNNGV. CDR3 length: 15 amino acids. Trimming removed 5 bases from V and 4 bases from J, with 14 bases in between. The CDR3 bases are TGTGCCAGCAGCCGTGACCGGGGCGTTAATGAAAAACTGTTTTTT. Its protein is CASSRDRGVNEKLFF.

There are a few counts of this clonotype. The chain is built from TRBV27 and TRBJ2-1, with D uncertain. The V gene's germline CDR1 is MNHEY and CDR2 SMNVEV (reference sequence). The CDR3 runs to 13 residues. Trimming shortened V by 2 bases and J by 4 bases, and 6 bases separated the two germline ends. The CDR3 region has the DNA TGTGCCAGCAGTTTAAATAGGTACAATGAGCAGTTCTTC. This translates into CASSLNRYNEQFF.

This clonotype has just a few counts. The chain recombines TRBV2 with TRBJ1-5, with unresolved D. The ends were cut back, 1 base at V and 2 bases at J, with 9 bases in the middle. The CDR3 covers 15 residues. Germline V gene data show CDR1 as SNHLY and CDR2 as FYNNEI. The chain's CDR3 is CASSEERVGNQPQHF. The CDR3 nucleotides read TGTGCCAGCAGTGAAGAGAGGGTTGGCAATCAGCCCCAGCATTTT.